This T cell receptor (beta chain) originates from a study of cytomegalovirus exposure and HLA in healthy donors. Regarding the study as a whole: In a later analysis, TCR beta V- and J-gene trimming was associated with a missense DCLRE1C variant.

This CDR3 spans 17 amino acids. Germline V gene data show CDR1 as SGDLS and CDR2 as YYNGEE. V shed 3 bases and J shed 4 bases, with 22 bases lying between them. For this clone: The antigen is undetermined.

With 60 Vbeta and 13 Jbeta primers, the PCR was carried out. Measured with immunoSEQ multiplex PCR; TCRdb has only the in-frame clones, and not every one. Found here are approximately 240,000 clones, around nine tenths of them singletons; the top ten hold 0.9% to 1.1%. The sequencing input was PBMCs. V is TRBV9 and J is TRBJ1-2, with a possible D match to TRBD1 (5 bases). The receptor's source is a woman aged 18-35 years in good health and CMV-seronegative. The CDR3 DNA is TGTGCCAGCAGCGCGTTGAAGGACACCGCCCGCATCTATGGCTACACCTTC. Protein sequence: CASSALKDTARIYGYTF. Variable domain in full (rest from reference TRBV9 and TRBJ1-2): DSGVTQTPKHLITATGQRVTLRCSPRSGDLSVYWYQQSLDQGLQFLIQYYNGEERAKGNILERFSAQQFPDLHSELNLSSLELGDSALYFCASSALKDTARIYGYTFGSGTRLTVV.